The source of this T cell receptor beta chain is a study of Graves' ophthalmopathy and Graves' hyperthyroidism. This clonotype was detected only once. RNA transcripts were the template, and TCR beta CDR3 regions were amplified from them. RT-PCR with HTBI primers came first, then second-round multiplex PCR. TCRdb passed the multiplex PCR reads through MiXCR, listing each CDR3 protein once. The table lists hundreds of thousands of distinct CDR3 sequences, approximately 39% of them singletons, with roughly 3% in the top ten. V was clipped by 4 bases and J by 4 bases; unmatched bases: 7. From germline, CDR1 is SGHRS and CDR2 YFSETQ. This CDR3 has 15 residues.

The sequence derives from an adult man with Graves' ophthalmopathy. The material sequenced was peripheral blood. This chain connects TRBV5-1 to TRBJ1-1; TRBD1 matches at 10 bases. CDR3 residues: CASSALTGGGTEAFF. CDR3 nucleotide sequence: TGCGCCAGCAGCGCCTTGACAGGGGGCGGCACTGAAGCTTTCTTT.